The 23 T cell receptor beta chains presented below share a single source sample, sequenced in a study of blood T cell repertoires in COVID-19. TCRdb keeps only in-frame clones here, not all; method: immunoSEQ multiplex PCR. The sample holds about 130,000 clones, approximately 86% seen once. Sequencing input: peripheral blood. The receptor set was obtained from an older woman with COVID-19, enrolled during active disease.

The chain has TRBV6-1 and TRBJ2-1; D uncertain. Germline V CDR1 and CDR2: MNHNS, SASEGT. CDR3 length: 15 residues. The V gene lost 2 bases and the J gene lost 0 bases, with 8 bases spanning the gap. CDR3 in DNA: TGTGCCAGCAGTGAACAGACATTCTCCTACAATGAGCAGTTCTTC. Its protein is CASSEQTFSYNEQFF.

V and J are TRBV7-6 and TRBJ2-3; no reliable D call. This CDR3 contains 12 residues. Per germline, CDR1 SGHVS and CDR2 FNYEAQ. V lost 5 bases and J lost 3, with 6 bases in between. The CDR3 nucleotides read TGTGCCAGCAGCCCGCGGACAGATACGCAGTATTTT. Amino acids: CASSPRTDTQYF.

The V and J genes are TRBV2 and TRBJ1-3; D possibly corresponds to TRBD1 (5 bases). The CDR3 consists of 15 residues. Germline values: CDR1 SNHLY, CDR2 FYNNEI. V was cut by 4 bases and J by 4 bases, with 14 bases left in between. The CDR3 bases are TGTGCCAGCAGTGTTGGCAGGGTATCCGGAAACACCATATATTTT. Protein sequence: CASSVGRVSGNTIYF.

The chain has TRBV28 and TRBJ1-4; D is unclear. Germline V CDR1 and CDR2: MDHEN, SYDVKM. There are 11 residues in the CDR3. The germline V and J ends were trimmed by 10 bases and 6 bases, with 9 bases remaining between them. CDR3 loop: CATLEDEKLFF. CDR3 coding DNA: TGTGCCACCCTTGAGGATGAAAAACTGTTTTTT. Full variable domain (missing parts from reference TRBV28 and TRBJ1-4): DVKVTQSSRYLVKRTGEKVFLECVQDMDHENMFWYRQDPGLGLRLIYFSYDVKMKEKGDIPEGYSVSREKKERFSLILESASTNQTSMYLCATLEDEKLFFGSGTQLSVL.

The chain employs TRBV2 and TRBJ2-3, with D perhaps TRBD2 (5 bases). The CDR3 contains 15 residues. The germline V gene has CDR1 SNHLY and CDR2 FYNNEI. The ends were cut back, 5 bases at V and 0 bases at J, with 12 bases in the middle. The CDR3 loop is CASSTQSGSTDTQYF. CDR3 nucleotide sequence: TGTGCCAGCAGTACACAAAGCGGTAGCACAGATACGCAGTATTTT.

The rearrangement joins TRBV7-2 to TRBJ1-3, with D maybe TRBD1 (5 bases). CDR1 is SGHTA and CDR2 is FQGNSA in the germline V gene. The CDR3 loop spans 16 amino acids. The V end was cut by 1 base, the J end by 0 bases, with 10 bases between. The CDR3 sequence is CASSLEGLNSGNTIYF. In DNA form, the CDR3 reads TGTGCCAGCAGCTTAGAGGGGCTCAACTCTGGAAACACCATATATTTT.

The J gene is TRBJ1-2, the V gene TRBV6-6, with D perhaps matching TRBD1 (5 bases). V shed 5 bases and J shed 7 bases, with 17 bases lying between them. CDR1 and CDR2 (germline): MNHNY, SVGAGI (reference sequence). CDR3 length: 14 residues. Here the CDR3 reads CASSRENRMIGYTF. CDR3 in DNA: TGTGCCAGCAGTCGGGAAAACAGGATGATTGGCTACACCTTC.

The chain recombines TRBV3-1 (or the pseudogene TRBV3-2) with TRBJ2-1, with 10 nucleotides matching TRBD2. Germline V CDR1 and CDR2: LGHDT, YNNKEL (reference sequence). The CDR3 runs 16 residues. V lost 4 bases and J lost 7; bases outside the gene matches: 10. In nucleotides, the CDR3 is TGTGCCAGCAGCCGGACTAGCGGCACCCCCCGGAATGAGCAGTTCTTC. It translates to CASSRTSGTPRNEQFF.

This chain's CDR3 is CASIGTTGANVLTF. CDR3 nucleotide sequence: TGTGCCAGCATTGGGACAACTGGGGCCAACGTCCTGACTTTC. The V and J genes are TRBV2 and TRBJ2-6; D is possibly TRBD1 (6 bases). Germline values: CDR1 SNHLY, CDR2 FYNNEI. This CDR3 comprises 14 residues. Trimming took 7 bases from V and 2 from J, leaving 9 bases between them.

V is TRBV6-6 and J is TRBJ1-5, with unresolved D. V dropped 5 bases and J dropped 5 bases, with 13 bases sitting between them. The CDR3 runs to 14 residues. Germline V lookup: CDR1 MNHNY, CDR2 SVGAGI (reference sequence). The CDR3 DNA reads TGTGCCAGCAGTCCCGGGGTAGGGCATCAGCCCCAGCATTTT. It encodes CASSPGVGHQPQHF.

The chain links TRBV11-2 to TRBJ1-6; no clear D. V lost 0 bases and J lost 7, with 10 bases in between. This CDR3 region has 15 residues. The germline V gene encodes CDR1 SGHAT and CDR2 FQNNGV. The DNA for the CDR3 is TGTGCCAGCAGCTTAGATCCGGCGGGGAATTCACCCCTCCACTTT. Protein sequence: CASSLDPAGNSPLHF.

This clone was seen only a few times. CDR3 residues: CASTPGGLDEKLFF. DNA of the CDR3: TGTGCCAGCACCCCGGGGGGGCTTGATGAAAAACTGTTTTTT. This chain joins TRBV28 and TRBJ1-4; possibly TRBD1 for D (6 bases). Trimming pared 7 bases from V and 6 bases from J, leaving 15 bases between. Germline V CDR1 and CDR2: MDHEN, SYDVKM. The CDR3 loop spans 14 amino acids. The variable domain in full, with the rest retrieved from reference TRBV28 and TRBJ1-4, is DVKVTQSSRYLVKRTGEKVFLECVQDMDHENMFWYRQDPGLGLRLIYFSYDVKMKEKGDIPEGYSVSREKKERFSLILESASTNQTSMYLCASTPGGLDEKLFFGSGTQLSVL.

CDR3 DNA sequence: TGCAGCTTCGGACAGGGGTCCTACAATGAGCAGTTCTTC. This translates into CSFGQGSYNEQFF. The chain employs TRBV29-1 and TRBJ2-1; 9 bases align to TRBD1. Germline V gene lookup returns CDR1 SQVTM and CDR2 ANQGSEA. The junction had 3 bases not matched to a gene; V was cut back by 8 bases and J by 1 base. The CDR3 has 13 residues.

This chain's CDR3 is CASSSRWSGELFF. In DNA form, the CDR3 reads TGTGCCAGCAGCTCCAGGTGGTCCGGGGAGCTGTTTTTT. The chain is built from TRBV7-2 and TRBJ2-2; D unclear. V lost 4 bases, J lost 6 bases, and 9 bases lay in between. CDR3 length: 13 residues. The germline V gene has CDR1 SGHTA and CDR2 FQGNSA.

The rearrangement joins TRBV27 to TRBJ2-7, with TRBD2 identical over 9 bases. The ends lost 0 bases at V and 2 bases at J; junction bases unmatched: 2. This CDR3 contains 15 residues. Germline assignment: CDR1 MNHEY and CDR2 SMNVEV (reference sequence). The CDR3 spells CASSLSGLAPYEQYF. CDR3 nucleotides: TGTGCCAGCAGTTTATCGGGACTAGCCCCCTACGAGCAGTACTTC.

The chain combines TRBV28 with TRBJ1-1, with 7 bases matching TRBD1. The CDR3 covers 15 residues. CDR1 is MDHEN and CDR2 is SYDVKM in the germline V gene. V was pared by 4 bases and J by 2 bases, with 7 bases of the junction left unmatched. The CDR3 region is CASSYIRQGNTEAFF. As DNA, the CDR3 is TGTGCCAGCAGTTACATACGACAGGGAAACACTGAAGCTTTCTTT.

The chain has TRBV5-1 and TRBJ2-2, with D uncertain. Germline CDR1 reads SGHRS; CDR2 reads YFSETQ. V gave up 0 bases and J gave up 4 bases, with 10 bases separating them. The CDR3 is made up of 15 amino acids. Written as DNA, the CDR3 is TGCGCCAGCAGCTTGGCGGGTCTCGGCACCGGGGAGCTGTTTTTT. Amino acids: CASSLAGLGTGELFF.

V gene TRBV28 combines with J gene TRBJ1-1, with D unclear. Looked up from germline, CDR1 is MDHEN and CDR2 is SYDVKM. V lost 7 bases and J 6 bases, leaving 15 bases between the germline ends. The CDR3 is made up of 13 amino acids. The CDR3 bases are TGTGCCAGCAAAATCCGAGGCTGGCCTGAAGCTTTCTTT. It codes for CASKIRGWPEAFF.

This chain uses TRBV5-8 with TRBJ1-3, with TRBD1 as a possible D gene (6 bases). The CDR3 contains 13 residues. The V gene's germline CDR1 is SGHTS and CDR2 YDEGEE. V shed 4 bases and J shed 4 bases, with 9 bases lying between them. As DNA, the CDR3 is TGTGCCAGCAGCGAGGGACAAGGAAACACCATATATTTT. Protein sequence: CASSEGQGNTIYF.

The chain joins TRBV9 to TRBJ1-6; 7 positions agree with TRBD1. Germline CDR1 reads SGDLS; CDR2 reads YYNGEE. This CDR3 contains 14 residues. Unmatched junction bases numbered 7, after V lost 5 bases and J lost 8 bases. CDR3 DNA sequence: TGTGCCAGCAGTCGGACAGGCCGTGATTCACCCCTCCACTTT. This encodes CASSRTGRDSPLHF.

In this sample, this clone turned up a few times. The V gene is TRBV5-1, the J gene TRBJ2-5; D call uncertain. Germline CDR1 SGHRS, CDR2 YFSETQ. The CDR3 consists of 13 residues. The V gene lost 0 bases and the J gene lost 5 bases, with 8 bases spanning the gap. The CDR3 region has the DNA TGCGCCAGCAGCTTGGCAGGAAGGGAGACCCAGTACTTC. This codes for CASSLAGRETQYF.

The chain is built from TRBV28 and TRBJ2-7, with TRBD1 matching over 8 bases. The CDR3 is made up of 14 amino acids. Germline trimming cut 7 bases from V and 1 base from J; bases unmatched to any gene: 6. Germline V gene lookup returns CDR1 MDHEN and CDR2 SYDVKM. CDR3 DNA sequence: TGTGCCAGCAAAGGACAGGGTAATTCCTACGAGCAGTACTTC. Amino acids: CASKGQGNSYEQYF.

The V call is TRBV20-1, the J call TRBJ2-1; 11 bases line up with TRBD1. CDR1 DFQATT and CDR2 SNEGSKA come from the germline V gene (reference sequence). The CDR3 runs 15 residues. J lost 7 bases, V lost 3 bases, and 8 bases had no gene match. The CDR3 spells CSASLRTGGRNEQFF. The DNA of the CDR3 is TGCAGTGCTAGTTTGAGGACAGGGGGCAGGAATGAGCAGTTCTTC.